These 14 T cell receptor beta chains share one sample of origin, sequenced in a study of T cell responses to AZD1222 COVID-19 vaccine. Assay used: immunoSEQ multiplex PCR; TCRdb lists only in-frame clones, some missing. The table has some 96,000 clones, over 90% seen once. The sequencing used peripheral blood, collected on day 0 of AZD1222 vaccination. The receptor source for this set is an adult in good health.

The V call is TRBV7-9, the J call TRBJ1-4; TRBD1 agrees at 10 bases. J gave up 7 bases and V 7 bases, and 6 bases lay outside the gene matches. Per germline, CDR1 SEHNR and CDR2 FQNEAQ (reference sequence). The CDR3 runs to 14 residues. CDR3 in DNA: TGTGCCAGCACCCAGGACAGGGGGGGTGAAAAACTGTTTTTT. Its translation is CASTQDRGGEKLFF.

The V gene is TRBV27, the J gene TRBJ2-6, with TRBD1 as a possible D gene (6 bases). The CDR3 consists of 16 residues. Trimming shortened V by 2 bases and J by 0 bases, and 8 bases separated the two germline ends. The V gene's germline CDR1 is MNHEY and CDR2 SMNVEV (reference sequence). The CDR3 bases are TGTGCCAGCAGTTTACCACAGGGCTCTGGGGCCAACGTCCTGACTTTC. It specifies CASSLPQGSGANVLTF.

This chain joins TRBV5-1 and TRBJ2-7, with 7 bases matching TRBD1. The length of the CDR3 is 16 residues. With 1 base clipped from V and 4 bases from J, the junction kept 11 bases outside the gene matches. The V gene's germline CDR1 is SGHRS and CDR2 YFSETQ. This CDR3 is CASSLKPLGRGYEQYF. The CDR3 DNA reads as TGCGCCAGCAGCTTGAAACCCCTGGGCAGGGGGTACGAGCAGTACTTC.

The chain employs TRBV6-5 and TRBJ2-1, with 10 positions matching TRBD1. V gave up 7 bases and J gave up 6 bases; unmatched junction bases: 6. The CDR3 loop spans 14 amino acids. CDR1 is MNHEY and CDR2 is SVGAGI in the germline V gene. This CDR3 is CASIRDRGINEQFF. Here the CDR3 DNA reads TGTGCCAGCATCCGGGACAGGGGTATCAATGAGCAGTTCTTC.

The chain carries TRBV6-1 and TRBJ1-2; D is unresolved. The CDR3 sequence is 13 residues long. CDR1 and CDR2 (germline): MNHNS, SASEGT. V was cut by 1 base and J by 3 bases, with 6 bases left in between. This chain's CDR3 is CASSEGIDYGYTF. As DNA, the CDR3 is TGTGCCAGCAGTGAAGGGATCGACTATGGCTACACCTTC.

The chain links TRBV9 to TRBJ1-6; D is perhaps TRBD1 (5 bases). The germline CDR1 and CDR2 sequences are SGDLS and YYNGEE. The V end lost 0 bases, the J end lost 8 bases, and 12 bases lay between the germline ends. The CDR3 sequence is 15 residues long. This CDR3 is CASSVEDGADSPLHF. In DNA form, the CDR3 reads TGTGCCAGCAGCGTAGAGGACGGGGCGGATTCACCCCTCCACTTT. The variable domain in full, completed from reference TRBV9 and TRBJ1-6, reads DSGVTQTPKHLITATGQRVTLRCSPRSGDLSVYWYQQSLDQGLQFLIQYYNGEERAKGNILERFSAQQFPDLHSELNLSSLELGDSALYFCASSVEDGADSPLHFGNGTRLTVT.

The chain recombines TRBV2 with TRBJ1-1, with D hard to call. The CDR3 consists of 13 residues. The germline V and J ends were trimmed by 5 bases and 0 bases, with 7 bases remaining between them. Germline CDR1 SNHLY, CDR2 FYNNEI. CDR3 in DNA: TGTGCCAGCAGTTTGGGTATGAACACTGAAGCTTTCTTT. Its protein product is CASSLGMNTEAFF. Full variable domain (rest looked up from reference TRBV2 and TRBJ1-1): EPEVTQTPSHQVTQMGQEVILRCVPISNHLYFYWYRQILGQKVEFLVSFYNNEISEKSEIFDDQFSVERPDGSNFTLKIRSTKLEDSAMYFCASSLGMNTEAFFGQGTRLTVV.

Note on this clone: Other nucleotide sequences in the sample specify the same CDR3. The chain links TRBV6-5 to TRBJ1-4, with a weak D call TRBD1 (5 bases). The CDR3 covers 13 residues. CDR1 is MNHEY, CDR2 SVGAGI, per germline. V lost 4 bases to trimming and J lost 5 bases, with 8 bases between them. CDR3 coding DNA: TGTGCCAGCAGTTTACAGGAAAATGAAAAACTGTTTTTT. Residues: CASSLQENEKLFF.

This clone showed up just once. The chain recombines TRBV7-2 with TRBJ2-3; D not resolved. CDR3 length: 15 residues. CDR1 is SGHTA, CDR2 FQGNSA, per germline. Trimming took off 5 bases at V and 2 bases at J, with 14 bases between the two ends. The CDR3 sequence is CASSVGMRATDTQYF. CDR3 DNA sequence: TGTGCCAGCAGCGTAGGGATGAGAGCCACAGATACGCAGTATTTT.

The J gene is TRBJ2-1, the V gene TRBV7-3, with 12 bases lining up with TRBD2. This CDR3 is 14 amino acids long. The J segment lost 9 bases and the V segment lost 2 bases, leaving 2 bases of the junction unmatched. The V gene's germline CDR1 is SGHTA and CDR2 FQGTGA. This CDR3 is CASSLLAGGAEQFF. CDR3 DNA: TGTGCCAGCAGCTTACTAGCGGGAGGGGCTGAGCAGTTCTTC.

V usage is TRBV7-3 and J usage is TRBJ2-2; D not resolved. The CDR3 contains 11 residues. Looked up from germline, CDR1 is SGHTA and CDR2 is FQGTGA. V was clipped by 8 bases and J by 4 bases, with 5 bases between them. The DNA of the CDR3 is TGTGCCAGCGGAGCCACCGGGGAGCTGTTTTTT. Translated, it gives CASGATGELFF.

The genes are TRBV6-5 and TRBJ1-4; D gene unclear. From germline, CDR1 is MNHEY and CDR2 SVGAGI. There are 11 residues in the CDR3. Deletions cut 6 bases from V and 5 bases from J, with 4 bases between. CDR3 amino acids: CASRQNEKLFF. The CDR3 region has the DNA TGTGCCAGCAGGCAAAATGAAAAACTGTTTTTT.

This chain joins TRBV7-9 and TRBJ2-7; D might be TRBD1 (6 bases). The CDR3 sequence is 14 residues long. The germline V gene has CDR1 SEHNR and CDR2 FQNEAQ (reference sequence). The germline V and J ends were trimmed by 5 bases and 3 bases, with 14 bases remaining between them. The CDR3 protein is CASSRESRGYEQYF. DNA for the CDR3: TGTGCCAGCAGCCGTGAAAGCAGGGGCTACGAGCAGTACTTC.

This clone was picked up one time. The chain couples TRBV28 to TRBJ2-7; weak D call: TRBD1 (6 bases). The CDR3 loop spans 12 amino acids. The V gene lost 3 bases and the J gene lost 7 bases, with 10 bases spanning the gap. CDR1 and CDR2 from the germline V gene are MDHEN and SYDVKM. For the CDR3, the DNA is TGTGCCAGCAGTTTGGGGGCTAGGGAGCAGTACTTC. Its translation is CASSLGAREQYF.